The rows below give T cell receptor beta chains drawn from one sample of a study of T cell clonotyping in hematopoietic cell transplantation. The table came from immunoSEQ multiplex PCR; TCRdb's copy has only in-frame clones and leaves some out. There are over 45,000 clones in the sample; 70% to 90% occur only once, and 5.9% lies in the top ten. The starting material was peripheral blood mononuclear cells, obtained before stem cell transplant. The receptors shown here come from a man in his sixties with biphenotypic leukemia. Some clones in this sample may be carry-over from other donors' samples. Both conserved end residues are part of each CDR3. The order of the fields is J gene, V gene, D gene, clone size, CDR3 length, CDR3 protein, CDR3 DNA. A D gene is named only where the DNA matches it firmly. Size is omitted from some rows. Given values are once, few, many or a class for expanded clones.

>TRBJ1-4|TRBV4-1|-|-|13
CASSLDRNEKLFF
TGCGCCAGCAGCCTGGACCGGAATGAAAAACTGTTTTTT
>TRBJ1-2|TRBV28|-|few|15
CASSSDGTTGYGYTF
TGTGCCAGCAGTTCCGACGGGACGACGGGGTATGGCTACACCTTC
>TRBJ1-1|TRBV6-5|-|-|14
CASSYSAGNTEAFF
TGTGCCAGCAGTTACTCGGCTGGGAACACTGAAGCTTTCTTT
>TRBJ1-2|TRBV7-8|-|-|14
CASSLIQGGGGYTF
TGTGCCAGCAGCTTAATACAGGGAGGTGGTGGCTACACCTTC
>TRBJ2-7|TRBV30|TRBD1|-|11
CAWGQGDEQYF
TGTGCCTGGGGACAGGGCGACGAGCAGTACTTC
>TRBJ2-5|TRBV4-2|TRBD1|once|17
CASSQMGSGQGAETQYF
TGTGCCAGCAGCCAGATGGGTTCGGGACAGGGGGCTGAGACCCAGTACTTC
>TRBJ1-3|TRBV19|-|-|14
CASSIGGYRNTIYF
TGTGCCAGTAGTATAGGAGGGTACCGAAACACCATATATTTT
>TRBJ1-1|TRBV5-1|-|-|14
CASSFSGGNTEAFF
TGCGCCAGCAGCTTCTCCGGTGGGAACACTGAAGCTTTCTTT
>TRBJ2-7|TRBV7-2|-|-|15
CASSKLANTGYEQYF
TGTGCCAGCAGCAAACTAGCAAATACAGGCTACGAGCAGTACTTC
>TRBJ2-7|TRBV11-2|TRBD2|-|16
CASSLGEREDSYEQYF
TGTGCCAGCAGCTTAGGGGAGCGGGAGGACTCCTACGAGCAGTACTTC
>TRBJ2-1|TRBV4-3|-|once|13
CASSQDSYNEQFF
TGCGCCAGCAGCCAAGACTCCTACAATGAGCAGTTCTTC
>TRBJ2-1|TRBV5-4|-|-|13
CASSLAGSGEQFF
TGTGCCAGCAGCTTGGCTGGCTCTGGTGAGCAGTTCTTC
>TRBJ2-3|TRBV7-2|TRBD2|-|15
CASSYSGRGADTQYF
TGTGCCAGCAGCTATAGCGGGAGGGGGGCAGATACGCAGTATTTT
>TRBJ2-7|TRBV5-6|-|-|14
CASSLGPGGHEQYF
TGTGCCAGCAGCTTGGGCCCCGGAGGGCACGAGCAGTACTTC
>TRBJ1-2|TRBV5-6|-|-|17
CASSRLGRVQVLYGYTF
TGTGCCAGCAGCCGTCTGGGGCGGGTTCAGGTTCTCTATGGCTACACCTTC
>TRBJ2-7|TRBV6-5|TRBD2|-|15
CASSYSGMSSYEQYF
TGTGCCAGCAGTTATAGCGGGATGAGCTCCTACGAGCAGTACTTC
>TRBJ2-3|TRBV5-6|-|-|15
CASSPPGESTDTQYF
TGTGCCAGCAGCCCTCCGGGGGAGAGCACAGATACGCAGTATTTT
>TRBJ1-2|TRBV28|-|-|12
CASRQKDFGYTF
TGTGCCAGCAGGCAAAAAGACTTTGGCTACACCTTC
>TRBJ2-1|TRBV30|TRBD1|-|14
CAWTGTGGINEQFF
TGTGCCTGGACCGGGACAGGGGGAATAAATGAGCAGTTCTTC
>TRBJ2-5|TRBV28|-|-|13
CASVARVGETQYF
TGTGCCAGCGTGGCCAGGGTCGGAGAGACCCAGTACTTC
>TRBJ2-3|TRBV19|TRBD2|-|13
CASGTTGPDTQYF
TGTGCCAGTGGGACTACTGGGCCGGATACGCAGTATTTT
>TRBJ1-2|TRBV6-5|-|once|16
CASSYSIGGAIYGYTF
TGTGCCAGCAGTTACTCGATCGGGGGGGCTATCTATGGCTACACCTTC
>TRBJ2-3|TRBV11-2|TRBD2|-|16
CASSLDFGTTGVSQYF
TGTGCCAGCAGCTTAGATTTCGGGACTACCGGGGTATCGCAGTATTTT
>TRBJ2-2|TRBV6-7|TRBD2|-|16
CASTLGLAGSTGELFF
TGTGCCAGCACCTTGGGACTAGCGGGAAGCACCGGGGAGCTGTTTTTT
>TRBJ2-3|TRBV7-9|-|few|15
CASSLGGFPTDTQYF
TGTGCCAGCAGCTTAGGCGGCTTTCCTACAGATACGCAGTATTTT
>TRBJ2-1|TRBV5-1|TRBD2|-|15
CASSGSGLAGNEQFF
TGCGCCAGCAGCGGATCTGGTCTAGCGGGAAATGAGCAGTTCTTC
>TRBJ1-5|TRBV7-2|TRBD1|-|13
CASSGQGDQPQHF
TGTGCCAGCAGCGGACAGGGGGATCAGCCCCAGCATTTT
>TRBJ2-7|TRBV30|-|few|15
CAWSVGVRSSYEQYF
TGTGCCTGGAGTGTCGGGGTCCGGAGCTCCTACGAGCAGTACTTC
>TRBJ2-7|TRBV21-1|-|medium-sized|13
CASSNRGTYEQYF
TGTGCCAGCAGCAATCGGGGGACCTACGAGCAGTACTTC
>TRBJ1-1|TRBV7-3|-|-|13
CASSLYFGTEAFF
TGTGCCAGCAGCTTATATTTCGGGACTGAAGCTTTCTTT
>TRBJ2-7|TRBV5-6|-|-|16
CASSPVLDGGLYEQYF
TGTGCCAGCAGCCCCGTATTAGACGGCGGGCTCTACGAGCAGTACTTC
>TRBJ1-5|TRBV19|-|-|15
CASGYTGDSNQPQHF
TGTGCCAGTGGGTATACAGGAGATAGCAATCAGCCCCAGCATTTT
>TRBJ2-2|TRBV6-4|-|-|14
CASSDSRNTGELFF
TGTGCCAGCAGTGACAGCAGGAACACCGGGGAGCTGTTTTTT
>TRBJ1-1|TRBV4-3|-|once|15
CASSQETAFNTEAFF
TGCGCCAGCAGCCAGGAGACAGCGTTTAACACTGAAGCTTTCTTT
>TRBJ2-6|TRBV19|TRBD1|-|15
CASTDRGRSEDVLTF
TGTGCCAGCACGGACAGGGGGCGAAGTGAAGACGTCCTGACTTTC
>TRBJ1-5|TRBV5-6|-|-|13
CASSLAFDQPQHF
TGTGCCAGCAGCTTGGCCTTCGATCAGCCCCAGCATTTT
>TRBJ2-7|TRBV10-3|TRBD1|-|15
CAISDRDSGSYEQYF
TGTGCCATCAGTGACCGGGACAGCGGCTCCTACGAGCAGTACTTC
>TRBJ2-1|TRBV18|TRBD1|-|14
CASSPDRDYNEQFF
TGTGCCAGCTCACCGGACAGGGACTACAATGAGCAGTTCTTC
>TRBJ1-1|TRBV7-2|TRBD1|-|13
CASSSRQGLEAFF
TGTGCCAGCAGCTCAAGACAGGGGCTTGAAGCTTTCTTT
>TRBJ1-1|TRBV14|-|-|14
CASTETGANTEAFF
TGTGCCAGCACGGAGACAGGCGCGAACACTGAAGCTTTCTTT
>TRBJ2-7|TRBV28|-|-|15
CASSLRGGAVYEQYF
TGTGCCAGCAGTTTAAGGGGTGGGGCTGTTTACGAGCAGTACTTC
>TRBJ1-2|TRBV6-1|-|-|13
CASSESGLYGYTF
TGTGCCAGCAGTGAATCCGGACTTTATGGCTACACCTTC
>TRBJ2-5|TRBV19|-|-|15
CASSIGSELQETQYF
TGTGCCAGTAGTATAGGGTCGGAACTCCAAGAGACCCAGTACTTC
>TRBJ2-2|TRBV27|-|-|18
CASSFVVATGKNTGELFF
TGTGCCAGCAGTTTTGTGGTAGCGACAGGAAAGAACACCGGGGAGCTGTTTTTT
>TRBJ2-1|TRBV28|-|-|14
CASSLSSVYNEQFF
TGTGCCAGCAGTTTATCCTCGGTGTACAATGAGCAGTTCTTC
>TRBJ1-3|TRBV5-6|TRBD1|-|13
CAWGTGLGNTIYF
TGTGCCTGGGGGACAGGGCTCGGAAACACCATATATTTT
>TRBJ1-5|TRBV5-1|-|-|14
CASSLDSSNQPQHF
TGCGCCAGCAGCTTGGACAGCTCCAATCAGCCCCAGCATTTT
>TRBJ2-1|TRBV7-2|-|-|13
CASSFRRYNEQFF
TGTGCCAGCAGCTTCCGACGGTACAATGAGCAGTTCTTC